The 29 T cell receptor beta chains given below trace back to one sample, sequenced in a study of technical replicates of blood from several donors. Profiling relied on immunoSEQ multiplex PCR, and the TCRdb table lists in-frame clones only, not all of them. Among approximately 100,000 clones listed, roughly 95% were seen once. Material: T cells isolated from PBMCs. The receptors originated from a human donor in good health.

The V gene is TRBV5-5, the J gene TRBJ1-4; 12 bases map to TRBD1. Looked up from germline, CDR1 is SGHKS and CDR2 is YYEKEE (reference sequence). CDR3 length: 16 amino acids. With 3 bases clipped from V and 8 bases from J, the junction kept 8 bases outside the gene matches. The CDR3: CASSSGQGAVQEKLFF. Written as DNA, the CDR3 is TGTGCCAGCAGCTCGGGACAGGGGGCCGTGCAGGAAAAACTGTTTTTT.

The chain combines TRBV12-1 with TRBJ2-7; the D call of TRBD2 is as the table states it, not checked on the DNA. TRBV12-1 is shown as a pseudogene. The CDR3 has 17 residues. The CDR3 protein is CASSFVPRLAAFYEQYF. The CDR3 DNA reads TGTGCCAGCAGCTTTGTGCCACGACTAGCGGCGTTTTACGAGCAGTACTTC.

The rearrangement links TRBV4-1 to TRBJ2-1, with 10 bases that match TRBD2. The CDR3 spans 19 residues. Germline assignment: CDR1 MGHRA and CDR2 YSYEKL. J gave up 1 base and V 0 bases, and 9 bases lay outside the gene matches. CDR3 nucleotides: TGCGCCAGCAGCCAAGATAGCCCCCTAGCGGGAGTGTCCTACAATGAGCAGTTCTTC. Translation: CASSQDSPLAGVSYNEQFF.

The chain couples TRBV11-2 to TRBJ2-2; 9 bases fit TRBD2. With V trimmed by 0 bases and J by 14 bases, 1 base remained unmatched. The CDR3 is 12 amino acids. Per germline, CDR1 SGHAT and CDR2 FQNNGV. Written as DNA, the CDR3 is TGTGCCAGCAGCTTAGAGGGACTAGCTCTGTTTTTT. Its protein is CASSLEGLALFF.

CDR3 amino acids: CASSQESIAGVYSYNEQFF. The CDR3 coding sequence is TGCGCCAGCAGCCAAGAATCAATAGCGGGAGTTTATTCCTACAATGAGCAGTTCTTC. The chain couples TRBV4-1 to TRBJ2-1; TRBD2 matches 9 bases. CDR1 is MGHRA, CDR2 YSYEKL, per germline. There are 19 residues in the CDR3. The V segment lost 0 bases and the J segment 1 base; nucleotides outside the gene matches: 10.

This rearrangement joins TRBV5-1 to TRBJ2-3; D not certain. Germline V CDR1 and CDR2: SGHRS, YFSETQ. The length of the CDR3 is 15 residues. The V and J ends lost 0 bases and 4 bases respectively, with 12 bases between them. The CDR3 protein is CASSLAFGPADTQYF. CDR3 nucleotides: TGCGCCAGCAGCTTGGCTTTTGGGCCGGCAGATACGCAGTATTTT. The complete variable domain, with remaining parts taken from reference TRBV5-1 and TRBJ2-3, reads KAGVTQTPRYLIKTRGQQVTLSCSPISGHRSVSWYQQTPGQGLQFLFEYFSETQRNKGNFPGRFSGRQFSNSRSEMNVSTLELGDSALYLCASSLAFGPADTQYFGPGTRLTVL.

J is TRBJ1-5 and V is TRBV7-8, with TRBD1 identical over 7 bases. Unmatched junction bases numbered 7, after V lost 3 bases and J lost 5 bases. Germline loops: CDR1 SGHVS, CDR2 FQNEAQ. CDR3 length: 15 residues. This CDR3 is CASSFRRGRDQPQHF. As DNA, the CDR3 is TGTGCCAGCAGCTTCCGAAGGGGGCGGGATCAGCCCCAGCATTTT.

Here the CDR3 reads CASSSRLAGDCEQFF. CDR3 sequence (DNA): TGTGCCAGCAGCTCCAGACTAGCGGGAGATTGTGAGCAGTTCTTC. The chain combines TRBV28 with TRBJ2-1; 12 bases are a match to TRBD2. CDR1 MDHEN and CDR2 SYDVKM come from the germline V gene. The CDR3 spans 15 residues. J gave up 9 bases and V 6 bases, and 9 bases lay outside the gene matches. The full variable domain, with the rest looked up from reference TRBV28 and TRBJ2-1, is DVKVTQSSRYLVKRTGEKVFLECVQDMDHENMFWYRQDPGLGLRLIYFSYDVKMKEKGDIPEGYSVSREKKERFSLILESASTNQTSMYLCASSSRLAGDCEQFFGPGTRLTVL.

V usage is TRBV7-2 and J usage is TRBJ2-7; D ambiguous. This CDR3 comprises 12 residues. CDR1 and CDR2 (germline): SGHTA, FQGNSA. V was clipped by 4 bases and J by 4 bases, with 8 bases between them. Here the CDR3 reads CASSSPQYEQYF. CDR3 DNA: TGTGCCAGCAGCTCCCCACAGTACGAGCAGTACTTC.

The chain combines TRBV5-6 with TRBJ2-2, with D possibly TRBD2 on 7 matching bases. The CDR3 spans 15 residues. From germline, CDR1 is SGHDT and CDR2 YYEEEE. V lost 4 bases and J 4 bases, leaving 14 bases between the germline ends. The CDR3 DNA reads as TGTGCCAGCAGCGTAGGGGGGGCGAGCACCGGGGAGCTGTTTTTT. This encodes CASSVGGASTGELFF. The full variable domain, in which reference TRBV5-6 and TRBJ2-2 provide the parts outside the CDR3, is DAGVTQSPTHLIKTRGQQVTLRCSPKSGHDTVSWYQQALGQGPQFIFQYYEEEERQRGNFPDRFSGHQFPNYSSELNVNALLLGDSALYLCASSVGGASTGELFFGEGSRLTVL.

This clone was counted once. The V call is TRBV9, the J call TRBJ1-1; D perhaps matches TRBD1 (5 bases). CDR3 length: 14 amino acids. The V end lost 0 bases, the J end lost 4 bases, and 10 bases lay between the germline ends. Germline loops: CDR1 SGDLS, CDR2 YYNGEE. The CDR3 sequence is CASSVVGGSTEAFF. The CDR3, as DNA: TGTGCCAGCAGCGTAGTTGGGGGGTCCACTGAAGCTTTCTTT.

This clone has more than one count but fewer than ten. The chain links TRBV2 to TRBJ1-1; D unresolved. This CDR3 contains 12 residues. The V gene's germline CDR1 is SNHLY and CDR2 FYNNEI. V shed 4 bases and J shed 8 bases, with 11 bases lying between them. Here the CDR3 DNA reads TGTGCCAGCAGTGGAATCAGATGGGAAGCTTTCTTT. Protein product: CASSGIRWEAFF.

About this clone itself: Mismatch with germline at one junction end may stem from a read error. CDR3 in amino acids: CASSLTTSGEESQYF. CDR3 DNA sequence: TGCGCCAGCAGCTTGACGACTAGCGGAGAAGAGAGCCAGTACTTC. The J gene is TRBJ2-5, the V gene TRBV5-1; 9 positions agree with TRBD2. This CDR3 spans 15 amino acids. Germline V gene sequence: CDR1 SGHRS, CDR2 YFSETQ.

The chain uses TRBV5-1 and TRBJ2-1, with TRBD2 matching 9 bases. CDR1 SGHRS and CDR2 YFSETQ come from the germline V gene. Trimming cost V 1 base and J 8 bases; bases outside gene matches: 10. CDR3 length equals 16 residues. In DNA form, the CDR3 reads TGCGCCAGCAGCTTGTCTAGCGGGGAAGGTTTGGATGAGCAGTTCTTC. Encoded protein: CASSLSSGEGLDEQFF.

The rearrangement links TRBV6-6 to TRBJ1-2; 7 positions agree with TRBD1. The CDR3 consists of 14 residues. Germline V gives CDR1 MNHNY, CDR2 SVGAGI (reference sequence). The J segment lost 7 bases and the V segment lost 2 bases, leaving 7 bases of the junction unmatched. CDR3 nucleotides: TGTGCCAGCAGTTACGACAGGGTGGATCGTGGCTACACCTTC. Encoded protein: CASSYDRVDRGYTF.

V is TRBV28 and J is TRBJ1-1; D remains ambiguous. Germline V gives CDR1 MDHEN, CDR2 SYDVKM. V lost 2 bases and J lost 9, with 13 bases in between. The CDR3 is 13 residues long. In DNA, the CDR3 is TGTGCCAGCAGTTTAGGAGGGAGCGGTAAAGCTTTCTTT. It is translated as CASSLGGSGKAFF.

The rearrangement uses TRBV5-6 and TRBJ2-7; D gene uncertain. From germline, CDR1 is SGHDT and CDR2 YYEEEE. The CDR3 is 13 residues long. V lost 6 bases and J 7 bases, leaving 17 bases between the germline ends. The chain's CDR3 is CASTPMESREQYF. The CDR3 coding sequence is TGTGCCAGCACCCCGATGGAGAGCCGGGAGCAGTACTTC.

The chain combines TRBV11-3 with TRBJ1-4, with D possibly TRBD1 on 5 matching bases. V was trimmed by 5 bases and J by 0 bases, leaving 10 bases between them. The CDR3 loop spans 15 amino acids. Germline CDR1 and CDR2: SGHNT and YENEEA. In nucleotides, the CDR3 is TGTGCCAGCAGCCTCGGGGGAGCAACTAATGAAAAACTGTTTTTT. Amino acid sequence: CASSLGGATNEKLFF.

V usage is TRBV5-1 and J usage is TRBJ2-5; D not certain. Deletions cut 4 bases from V and 2 bases from J, with 3 bases between. Looked up from germline, CDR1 is SGHRS and CDR2 is YFSETQ. This CDR3 region has 11 residues. The CDR3 DNA reads TGCGCCAGCAGCATACAAGAGACCCAGTACTTC. Translated: CASSIQETQYF. The full variable domain, rest sourced from reference TRBV5-1 and TRBJ2-5, is KAGVTQTPRYLIKTRGQQVTLSCSPISGHRSVSWYQQTPGQGLQFLFEYFSETQRNKGNFPGRFSGRQFSNSRSEMNVSTLELGDSALYLCASSIQETQYFGPGTRLLVL.

A few counts support this clone. The chain uses TRBV12-5 and TRBJ1-1, with D perhaps matching TRBD1 (6 bases). The ends were cut back, 5 bases at V and 1 base at J, with 11 bases in the middle. CDR1 and CDR2 from the germline V gene are LGHNT and FRNRAP. The CDR3 has 14 residues. CDR3 protein: CASGTGQRNTEAFF. For the CDR3, the DNA is TGTGCTAGTGGTACAGGACAGAGGAACACTGAAGCTTTCTTT.

V usage is TRBV5-4 and J usage is TRBJ2-7; unclear D gene. Germline V gives CDR1 SGHNT, CDR2 YYREEE (reference sequence). The CDR3 extends over 14 amino acids. V lost 0 bases, J lost 5 bases, and 12 bases lay in between. The CDR3 region has the DNA TGTGCCAGCAGCTTGGGACACATAGGCCACGAGCAGTACTTC. It translates to CASSLGHIGHEQYF. Supplemented by reference TRBV5-4 and TRBJ2-7, the full variable domain reads ETGVTQSPTHLIKTRGQQVTLRCSSQSGHNTVSWYQQALGQGPQFIFQYYREEENGRGNFPPRFSGLQFPNYSSELNVNALELDDSALYLCASSLGHIGHEQYFGPGTRLTVT.

The chain combines TRBV5-4 with TRBJ1-1; D perhaps matches TRBD1 (5 bases). The germline V gene has CDR1 SGHNT and CDR2 YYREEE (reference sequence). CDR3 length equals 18 residues. V was pared by 1 base and J by 5 bases, with 24 bases between. CDR3 DNA: TGTGCCAGCAGCTTGTACGAGGGGAGGTCACCGTCAGCGACTGAAGCTTTCTTT. Protein product: CASSLYEGRSPSATEAFF.

This chain uses TRBV7-6 with TRBJ2-3; the D gene is possibly TRBD1 (5 bases). V was cut by 1 base and J by 0 bases, with 14 bases left in between. CDR1 is SGHVS and CDR2 is FNYEAQ in the germline V gene. CDR3 length: 17 residues. CDR3 region: CASSLGPRGTSTDTQYF. The CDR3 region has the DNA TGTGCCAGCAGCTTAGGACCTAGGGGAACTAGCACAGATACGCAGTATTTT.

The V gene is TRBV5-4, the J gene TRBJ1-1; 11 bases align to TRBD1. Germline trimming cut 6 bases from V and 4 bases from J; bases unmatched to any gene: 5. This CDR3 has 14 residues. Germline lookup yields CDR1 SGHNT and CDR2 YYREEE (reference sequence). This CDR3 is CASTGTGGSTEAFF. Written as DNA, the CDR3 is TGTGCCAGCACTGGGACAGGGGGAAGCACTGAAGCTTTCTTT.

This sequence joins TRBV7-9 and TRBJ1-3, with 7 bases identical to TRBD1. With 2 bases clipped from V and 4 bases from J, the junction kept 5 bases outside the gene matches. Germline loops: CDR1 SEHNR, CDR2 FQNEAQ (reference sequence). The CDR3 has 15 amino acids. The CDR3 sequence: CASSLPTGYGNTIYF. CDR3 coding DNA: TGTGCCAGCAGCTTACCGACAGGGTACGGAAACACCATATATTTT. Combining the CDR3 with reference TRBV7-9 and TRBJ1-3 gives the whole variable domain DTGVSQNPRHKITKRGQNVTFRCDPISEHNRLYWYRQTLGQGPEFLTYFQNEAQLEKSRLLSDRFSAERPKGSFSTLEIQRTEQGDSAMYLCASSLPTGYGNTIYFGEGSWLTVV.

V gene TRBV11-2 combines with J gene TRBJ2-5; no clear D gene. The germline V gene has CDR1 SGHAT and CDR2 FQNNGV. Trimming took off 1 base at V and 2 bases at J, with 8 bases between the two ends. The CDR3 length is 14 residues. The CDR3 protein is CASSLAVLQETQYF. The CDR3 DNA is TGTGCCAGCAGCTTAGCGGTCTTACAAGAGACCCAGTACTTC.

The chain joins TRBV19 to TRBJ2-2; the match to TRBD1 covers 7 bases. The V and J ends lost 4 bases and 6 bases, in that order; junction bases with no gene match: 11. The CDR3 contains 16 residues. The germline V gene has CDR1 LNHDA and CDR2 SQIVND (reference sequence). CDR3 amino acids: CASSRVGGVKAGELFF. As DNA, the CDR3 is TGTGCCAGTAGTAGAGTAGGGGGCGTTAAGGCCGGGGAGCTGTTTTTT.

Only one count was recorded for this clone. The chain is built from TRBV19 and TRBJ1-4; tentative D call: TRBD1 (6 bases). The CDR3 loop spans 15 amino acids. Germline V gene data show CDR1 as LNHDA and CDR2 as SQIVND (reference sequence). The V end lost 5 bases, the J end lost 8 bases, and 18 bases lay between the germline ends. The CDR3 DNA follows: TGTGCCAGTAGTCCCGATGGTGGGGGCGGGGAAAAACTGTTTTTT. It translates to CASSPDGGGGEKLFF.

J is TRBJ2-1 and V is TRBV5-6, with 14 bases fitting TRBD2. The CDR3 covers 17 residues. Germline lookup yields CDR1 SGHDT and CDR2 YYEEEE. V dropped 2 bases and J dropped 7; count of bases not matched to a gene: 8. This CDR3 is CASSFPGLAGVTNEQFF. The CDR3 bases are TGTGCCAGCAGCTTTCCGGGACTAGCGGGAGTAACGAATGAGCAGTTCTTC.